This TCR beta chain emerged from a study of blood T cell repertoires in COVID-19. The table came from immunoSEQ multiplex PCR; TCRdb's copy has only in-frame clones and leaves some out. The sample records 150,000 to 200,000 clones, about nine tenths being singletons. The receptor was isolated from a woman aged 18-29 years who had recovered from COVID-19. The sequenced sample consisted of PBMCs or T cells enriched from blood (not recorded which).

CDR3 loop: CASSRTGPNTDTQYF. The CDR3 DNA reads as TGTGCCAGCAGTCGGACAGGCCCAAACACAGATACGCAGTATTTT. The chain has TRBV27 and TRBJ2-3; 7 positions agree with TRBD1. Germline CDR1 MNHEY, CDR2 SMNVEV (reference sequence). V gave up 5 bases and J gave up 2 bases; unmatched junction bases: 7. The CDR3 is made up of 15 amino acids.